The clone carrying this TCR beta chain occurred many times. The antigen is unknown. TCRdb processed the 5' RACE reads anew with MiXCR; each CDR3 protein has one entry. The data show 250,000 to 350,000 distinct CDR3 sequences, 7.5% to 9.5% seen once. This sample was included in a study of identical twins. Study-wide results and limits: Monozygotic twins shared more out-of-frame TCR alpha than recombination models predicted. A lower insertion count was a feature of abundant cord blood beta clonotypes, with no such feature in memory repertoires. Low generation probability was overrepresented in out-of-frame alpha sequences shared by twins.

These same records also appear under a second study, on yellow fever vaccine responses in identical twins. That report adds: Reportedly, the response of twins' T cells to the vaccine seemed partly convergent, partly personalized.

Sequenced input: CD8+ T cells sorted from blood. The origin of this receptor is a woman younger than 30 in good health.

This CDR3 reads CASSSARLLNDEQFF. CDR3 nucleotides: TGTGCCAGCAGTTCGGCGAGACTACTAAACGATGAGCAGTTCTTC. The V and J genes are TRBV27 and TRBJ2-1, with D possibly matching TRBD2 (5 bases). In germline, CDR1 is MNHEY, CDR2 SMNVEV (reference sequence). V lost 4 bases, J lost 8 bases, and 18 bases lay in between. This CDR3 is built from 15 residues.